Below are 26 T cell receptor beta chains sequenced from a single sample in a study. TCRdb's copy holds only in-frame clones and misses some; the assay was immunoSEQ multiplex PCR. The repertoire holds tens of thousands of clones, with approximately 93% as singletons. Source material: PBMCs. These receptor sequences come from a man between 35 and 55 years old with rheumatoid arthritis.

V is TRBV7-9 and J is TRBJ2-1; 11 bases fit TRBD1. The ends lost 4 bases at V and 7 bases at J; junction bases unmatched: 9. Germline values: CDR1 SEHNR, CDR2 FQNEAQ (reference sequence). This CDR3 region has 16 residues. The CDR3 DNA sequence: TGTGCCAGCAGCTGGAGGGGACAGGGGGTGGGTAATGAGCAGTTCTTC. It translates to CASSWRGQGVGNEQFF.

The chain uses TRBV24-1 and TRBJ2-7, with TRBD1 matching over 7 bases. The CDR3 consists of 13 residues. Per the germline V gene, CDR1 is KGHDR and CDR2 is SFDVKD. The CDR3 nucleotides read TGTGCAGCCGGGACAGAAACGTCCTACGAGCAGTACTTC. It yields the protein CAAGTETSYEQYF.

The chain couples TRBV27 to TRBJ2-2; 7 bases agree with TRBD1. Germline lookup yields CDR1 MNHEY and CDR2 SMNVEV (reference sequence). Trimming removed 5 bases from V and 0 bases from J; junction bases left unmatched: 6. This CDR3 is 16 amino acids long. The CDR3 region is CASSIRTGANTGELFF. In DNA form, the CDR3 reads TGTGCCAGCAGTATCCGGACAGGTGCGAACACCGGGGAGCTGTTTTTT.

The rearrangement uses TRBV5-1 and TRBJ2-5, with 7 bases identical to TRBD1. Trimming at V came to 4 bases and at J to 1 base, leaving 4 bases not matched to a gene. Germline loops: CDR1 SGHRS, CDR2 YFSETQ. CDR3 length: 14 amino acids. DNA for the CDR3: TGCGCCAGCAGCATACGGGACAGCCAAGAGACCCAGTACTTC. It is translated as CASSIRDSQETQYF.

The chain employs TRBV30 and TRBJ2-5; D is unclear. The CDR3 length is 12 residues. Per the germline V gene, CDR1 is GTSNPN and CDR2 is SVGIG (reference sequence). With 2 bases removed from V and 5 bases from J, the gap between germline ends came to 9 bases. The CDR3 spells CAWSSEAETQYF. The DNA of the CDR3 is TGTGCCTGGAGTTCCGAGGCCGAGACCCAGTACTTC.

The V and J genes are TRBV5-1 and TRBJ2-7; D is unclear. V shed 0 bases and J shed 7 bases, with 14 bases lying between them. Per the germline V gene, CDR1 is SGHRS and CDR2 is YFSETQ. The CDR3 contains 14 residues. The CDR3 sequence is CASSLDRSLEEQYF. Written as DNA, the CDR3 is TGCGCCAGCAGCTTGGATCGGAGTTTGGAAGAGCAGTACTTC.

The rearrangement joins TRBV6-5 to TRBJ1-1, with a tentative D call TRBD1 (5 bases). Trimming took 8 bases from V and 0 from J, leaving 16 bases between them. Looked up from germline, CDR1 is MNHEY and CDR2 is SVGAGI. The CDR3 is 15 residues long. CDR3 nucleotides: TGTGCCAGCTGTTCCCGGCGACAGCTGAACACTGAAGCTTTCTTT. Translation gives CASCSRRQLNTEAFF.

The V gene is TRBV9, the J gene TRBJ2-4, with TRBD1 identical over 8 bases. V was pared by 4 bases and J by 1 base, with 7 bases of the junction left unmatched. This CDR3 spans 16 amino acids. Germline CDR1 and CDR2: SGDLS and YYNGEE. This chain's CDR3 is CASSPGTGEAKNIQYF. CDR3 nucleotides: TGTGCCAGCAGCCCCGGGACAGGAGAGGCCAAAAACATTCAGTACTTC.

V and J are TRBV27 and TRBJ2-7; D remains unclear. Per the germline V gene, CDR1 is MNHEY and CDR2 is SMNVEV (reference sequence). The CDR3 is made up of 15 amino acids. With 6 bases removed from V and 0 bases from J, the gap between germline ends came to 15 bases. CDR3 sequence reads: CASRPRLATSYEQYF. The CDR3 DNA sequence: TGTGCCAGCAGGCCAAGGCTCGCGACCTCCTACGAGCAGTACTTC.

This chain joins TRBV24-1 and TRBJ2-4; perhaps TRBD2 as D (5 bases). Germline CDR1 reads KGHDR; CDR2 reads SFDVKD. The CDR3 loop spans 11 amino acids. V dropped 4 bases and J dropped 8 bases, with 5 bases sitting between them. The CDR3, as DNA: TGTGCCACCAGTGACGGGGACATTCAGTACTTC. Residues: CATSDGDIQYF.

V gene TRBV27 combines with J gene TRBJ1-1; D possibly corresponds to TRBD1 (5 bases). This CDR3 contains 13 residues. Trimming pared 4 bases from V and 5 bases from J, leaving 11 bases between. CDR1 is MNHEY, CDR2 SMNVEV, per germline (reference sequence). The CDR3 is CASSYGGVTEAFF. Written as DNA, the CDR3 is TGTGCCAGCAGTTACGGGGGGGTTACTGAAGCTTTCTTT.

This clone appeared a few times. The chain is built from TRBV6-1 and TRBJ1-5, with 7 bases identical to TRBD1. Germline V gene sequence: CDR1 MNHNS, CDR2 SASEGT. The V segment lost 3 bases and the J segment 6 bases; nucleotides outside the gene matches: 8. This CDR3 is 15 amino acids long. In nucleotides, the CDR3 is TGTGCCAGCAGTGATGGACAGGCCCACGGTCAGCCCCAGCATTTT. It specifies CASSDGQAHGQPQHF.

This chain links TRBV24-1 with TRBJ2-7; possibly TRBD2 for D (6 bases). The CDR3 runs 13 residues. Trimming pared 12 bases from V and 2 bases from J, leaving 16 bases between. CDR1 is KGHDR, CDR2 SFDVKD, per germline. The CDR3 DNA sequence: TGTGCCCCCCCTGGGGGGACGGCCTACGAGCAGTACTTC. It specifies CAPPGGTAYEQYF.

The chain has TRBV15 and TRBJ2-1; 9 bases fit TRBD2. This CDR3 has 15 amino acids. J gave up 4 bases and V 3 bases, and 4 bases lay outside the gene matches. Germline lookup yields CDR1 LNHNV and CDR2 YYDKDF (reference sequence). The chain's CDR3 is CATSSVAGEYNEQFF. CDR3 coding DNA: TGTGCCACCAGCAGCGTAGCGGGAGAGTACAATGAGCAGTTCTTC.

The rearrangement uses TRBV18 and TRBJ2-5; no definite D call. Trimming cost V 5 bases and J 2 bases, with 3 bases left between them. Germline V gene lookup returns CDR1 KGHSH and CDR2 LQKENI. This CDR3 has 11 residues. In DNA form, the CDR3 reads TGTGCCAGCTCAGAACAAGAGACCCAGTACTTC. It translates to CASSEQETQYF.

The gene calls are TRBV5-3 and TRBJ1-5; perhaps TRBD1 as D (6 bases). TRBV5-3 is given ORF status, its function remaining uncertain. The CDR3 consists of 15 residues. V gave up 1 base and J gave up 4 bases, with 12 bases separating them. CDR3 region: CARSLRDTLNQPQHF. In DNA form, the CDR3 reads TGTGCCAGAAGCTTGAGGGACACTCTGAATCAGCCCCAGCATTTT.

This chain connects TRBV3-1 (or the pseudogene TRBV3-2) to TRBJ2-2; 8 positions agree with TRBD1. V lost 1 base, J lost 1 base, and 2 bases stayed unmatched. The CDR3 contains 16 residues. Germline V lookup: CDR1 LGHDT, CDR2 YNNKEL (reference sequence). The DNA for the CDR3 is TGTGCCAGCAGCCAAGGCGGGACAGGGAACACCGGGGAGCTGTTTTTT. Its translation: CASSQGGTGNTGELFF.

J is TRBJ2-2 and V is TRBV9, with D unresolved. With 0 bases removed from V and 4 bases from J, the gap between germline ends came to 19 bases. CDR1 and CDR2 from the germline V gene are SGDLS and YYNGEE. The CDR3 spans 18 residues. The CDR3 reads CASSVASKGYRGTGELFF. The DNA for the CDR3 is TGTGCCAGCAGCGTAGCTTCTAAAGGGTACCGAGGCACCGGGGAGCTGTTTTTT. The entire variable domain, with the rest obtained from reference TRBV9 and TRBJ2-2, is as follows: DSGVTQTPKHLITATGQRVTLRCSPRSGDLSVYWYQQSLDQGLQFLIQYYNGEERAKGNILERFSAQQFPDLHSELNLSSLELGDSALYFCASSVASKGYRGTGELFFGEGSRLTVL.

The rearrangement joins TRBV6-5 to TRBJ1-2; TRBD1 might be the D (5 bases). Germline V gene data show CDR1 as MNHEY and CDR2 as SVGAGI. This CDR3 is 16 amino acids long. The V gene lost 0 bases and the J gene lost 6 bases, with 17 bases spanning the gap. DNA of the CDR3: TGTGCCAGCAGTTACTCCCGAGGCAGGGTTGGGGATGGCTACACCTTC. Its protein is CASSYSRGRVGDGYTF.

This rearrangement joins TRBV5-8 to TRBJ1-1; TRBD1 matches at 9 bases. In germline, CDR1 is SGHTS, CDR2 YDEGEE. V gave up 5 bases and J gave up 5 bases; unmatched junction bases: 10. The length of the CDR3 is 15 residues. The CDR3, as DNA: TGTGCCAGCAGACCAAAGGGACAGGGAAAAACTGAAGCTTTCTTT. Residues: CASRPKGQGKTEAFF.

The V call is TRBV9, the J call TRBJ2-1; D ambiguous. The CDR3 totals 13 residues. CDR1 is SGDLS, CDR2 YYNGEE, per germline. The V gene lost 0 bases and the J gene lost 9 bases, with 10 bases spanning the gap. CDR3 sequence reads: CASSVGGETEQFF. CDR3 DNA sequence: TGTGCCAGCAGCGTAGGAGGCGAGACTGAGCAGTTCTTC.

The count of this clone is one. The chain employs TRBV5-1 and TRBJ1-4; perhaps TRBD1 as D (6 bases). This CDR3 is built from 14 residues. V shed 4 bases and J shed 6 bases, with 13 bases lying between them. Germline V CDR1 and CDR2: SGHRS, YFSETQ. The CDR3 DNA sequence: TGCGCCAGCAGCCCGCCGGGGGGCGATGAAAAACTGTTTTTT. Translating gives CASSPPGGDEKLFF.

The chain has TRBV5-1 and TRBJ2-7; 9 bases are shared with TRBD1. Germline-derived CDR1 and CDR2 are SGHRS and YFSETQ. This CDR3 comprises 16 residues. The V gene end was trimmed by 4 bases and the J gene end by 2 bases; junction bases not matched to a gene: 10. The CDR3 spells CASSGGLQGATYEQYF. The CDR3 nucleotides read TGCGCCAGCAGCGGTGGACTACAGGGGGCAACCTACGAGCAGTACTTC.

V gene TRBV12-3 or TRBV12-4 combines with J gene TRBJ2-3, with D maybe TRBD1 (8 bases). The germline V and J ends were trimmed by 8 bases and 4 bases, with 13 bases remaining between them. The CDR3 consists of 13 residues. The DNA for the CDR3 is TGTGCCAGCTGGGGGGGACAGGCAGATACGCAGTATTTT. Translating gives CASWGGQADTQYF.

The V gene is TRBV2, the J gene TRBJ2-7; D is possibly TRBD1 (5 bases). Trimming pared 1 base from V and 3 bases from J, leaving 10 bases between. The CDR3 is 14 residues long. Per the germline V gene, CDR1 is SNHLY and CDR2 is FYNNEI. The CDR3 sequence is CASSEGGANYEQYF. As DNA, the CDR3 is TGTGCCAGCAGTGAAGGGGGCGCGAACTACGAGCAGTACTTC.

The chain uses TRBV7-9 and TRBJ1-2; no clear D. The CDR3 loop spans 17 amino acids. Germline V gives CDR1 SEHNR, CDR2 FQNEAQ (reference sequence). The germline V and J ends were trimmed by 2 bases and 3 bases, with 19 bases remaining between them. Written as DNA, the CDR3 is TGTGCCAGCAGCTTATGGAAGGGAGGCGGGCGGGACTATGGCTACACCTTC. Amino acid sequence: CASSLWKGGGRDYGYTF.